This T cell receptor (beta chain) is from a study of T cells in Graves' hyperthyroidism and ophthalmopathy. TCR beta CDR3 regions were amplified from RNA transcripts. An initial round of RT-PCR targeting the TCR CDR3 relied on the HTBI primer set. In TCRdb, the multiplex PCR reads were re-called with MiXCR into one record per CDR3 protein. The table lists around 340,000 distinct CDR3 sequences, over 15% of them singletons. Hyperthyroidism patients were newly diagnosed, had disease duration under 2 months, and were aged 18 to 65 years. Diagnoses used clinical symptoms, serum thyroxine and TRAb, thyroid ultrasound and orbital computed tomography. V gave up 4 bases and J gave up 6 bases, with 13 bases separating them. Per the germline V gene, CDR1 is MGHRA and CDR2 is YSYEKL. The CDR3 loop spans 14 amino acids.

This TCR was sampled from a man younger than 45 with Graves' hyperthyroidism. The rearrangement joins TRBV4-1 to TRBJ1-5; D ambiguous. The sequenced sample consisted of blood. The CDR3, as DNA: TGCGCCAGCAGCCCCTGGGTTCGGGTTCAGCCCCAGCATTTT. It is translated as CASSPWVRVQPQHF.